The sequence of this TCR beta chain was determined in a study of blood T cell repertoires in COVID-19. The wider study: Spain, Italy and the United States supplied samples that represented acute and convalescent COVID-19.

The protocol was immunoSEQ multiplex PCR, while the TCRdb copy is restricted to in-frame clones and leaves out a portion. The table has about 280,000 clones, 87% seen once; the top ten hold roughly 6.2%. The germline CDR1 and CDR2 sequences are MDHEN and SYDVKM. Trimming pared 5 bases from V and 7 bases from J, leaving 14 bases between. The CDR3 has 14 amino acids. The sequenced sample consisted of PBMCs or T cells enriched from blood (not recorded which). The clonotype was recovered from a woman between 40 and 50 years old who had recovered from COVID-19. The chain recombines TRBV28 with TRBJ1-4, with D uncertain. CDR3 nucleotides: TGTGCCAGCAGTCCCCACCACCTGGCTGAAAAACTGTTTTTT. This encodes CASSPHHLAEKLFF.